This T cell receptor beta chain was sequenced in a study of Tregs in tolerant kidney transplant recipients. Study results and limitations: Activated donor B cell expansion appeared to reveal the most relevant donor-specific TCRbeta repertoire. No direct test of biological reproducibility was done here.

CDR3 length: 22 amino acids. Germline V gives CDR1 KGHSH, CDR2 LQKENI. V was trimmed by 3 bases and J by 7 bases, leaving 39 bases between them. About this clone: Its antigen is not known.

TCRdb keeps only in-frame clones here, not all; method: immunoSEQ multiplex PCR. The profile shows tens of thousands of clones, approximately 94% of them singletons. The nonmyeloablative bone marrow transplants came from related graft donors, with transient mixed chimerism. CD4+CD25+CD127- Tregs, CD4+CD25- non-Tregs, CD4 and CD8 cells were sorted. The chain links TRBV18 to TRBJ1-1; possibly TRBD1 for D (6 bases). The sequencing used CD4+ T cells from blood (PBMCs), collected 12 months after the transplant. This TCR came from a human patient who received a combined kidney and bone marrow transplant. T cells may partly derive from the graft donor. The CDR3 loop is CASSPQNPGHGLNYHRYNEAFF. The CDR3 nucleotides read TGTGCCAGCTCACCCCAAAACCCGGGACACGGCCTCAACTACCATAGGTATAATGAAGCTTTCTTT.